This T cell receptor beta chain was retrieved from a study of OX40 agonist ivuxolimab in advanced cancers. For the study at large: Patients in the trial were receiving intravenous ivuxolimab every 2 weeks, at doses of 0.01 to 10 mg/kg.

Patients were ruled out by autoimmune disease history or systemic immunosuppression. As concerns this clone: The antigen is not known.

Study results and limitations: CD4+ and CD8+ blood T cells expanded clonally by week 6 at 0.1 to 3.0 mg/kg. The expanded peripheral T cells' antigen specificity was not determined.

Data came from immunoSEQ multiplex PCR; TCRdb stores just in-frame clones and leaves some out. The data contain around 35,000 clones, around four fifths of them singletons. The material sequenced was CD4+ or CD8+ T cells sorted from blood, taken in a trial of the OX40 agonist ivuxolimab. The origin of this receptor is an adult with an advanced solid tumor such as melanoma, head and neck, liver or kidney cancer.

The CDR3 here is CASSKDEKLFF. The CDR3 DNA sequence: TGCGCCAGCTCCAAGGACGAAAAACTGTTTTTT. This sequence joins TRBV10-1 and TRBJ1-4, with D unresolved. Deletions cut 8 bases from V and 8 bases from J, with 9 bases between. The CDR3 consists of 11 residues. The germline CDR1 and CDR2 sequences are WNHNN and SYGVQD (reference sequence).